The next 21 T cell receptor beta chains were all read from a single sample in a study of CD8 T cells in Susac syndrome. After extraction with the RNeasy kit, about 0.5 to 1 ug of the RNA was reverse transcribed using random hexamers. MiXCR, run by TCRdb on the immunoSEQ multiplex PCR reads, gives a single entry per CDR3 protein. The table shows 130,000 to 150,000 distinct CDR3 sequences, with about 93% occurring only once. Sequenced: CD8+ T cells from PBMCs. The receptors come from a human donor in good health.

The genes are TRBV13 and TRBJ2-2; 11 positions match TRBD2. The CDR3 has 17 residues. The V gene end was trimmed by 6 bases and the J gene end by 4 bases; junction bases not matched to a gene: 10. Germline assignment: CDR1 PRHDT and CDR2 FYEKMQ (reference sequence). The CDR3, as DNA: TGTGCCAGCAGTTCCCTCTCGACTAGCGGGATCACCGGGGAGCTGTTTTTT. Its translation: CASSSLSTSGITGELFF. The full variable domain, in which reference TRBV13 and TRBJ2-2 provide the parts outside the CDR3, is AAGVIQSPRHLIKEKRETATLKCYPIPRHDTVYWYQQGPGQDPQFLISFYEKMQSDKGSIPDRFSAQQFSDYHSELNMSSLELGDSALYFCASSSLSTSGITGELFFGEGSRLTVL.

The chain joins TRBV27 to TRBJ1-2, with D perhaps matching TRBD1 (6 bases). The ends were cut back, 4 bases at V and 4 bases at J, with 10 bases in the middle. This CDR3 is built from 13 residues. Per the germline V gene, CDR1 is MNHEY and CDR2 is SMNVEV (reference sequence). CDR3 amino acids: CASSSVDSYGYTF. The DNA of the CDR3 is TGTGCCAGCAGTTCGGTGGACAGCTATGGCTACACCTTC.

The CDR3 spells CSARGNLGTNHNSNQPQHF. Here the CDR3 DNA reads TGCAGTGCTAGAGGGAACCTCGGGACAAACCATAATAGCAATCAGCCCCAGCATTTT. J is TRBJ1-5 and V is TRBV20-1, with D tentatively TRBD1 (6 bases). From germline, CDR1 is DFQATT and CDR2 SNEGSKA (reference sequence). V dropped 1 base and J dropped 0 bases, with 22 bases sitting between them. The CDR3 runs 19 residues.

This sequence joins TRBV29-1 and TRBJ2-5; weak D call: TRBD1 (6 bases). The CDR3 length is 13 residues. The germline CDR1 and CDR2 sequences are SQVTM and ANQGSEA. V lost 3 bases and J lost 1, with 9 bases in between. The CDR3 nucleotides read TGCAGCGTTGACCGGGACATCCAAGAGACCCAGTACTTC. Its protein is CSVDRDIQETQYF.

This rearrangement joins TRBV12-3 or TRBV12-4 to TRBJ2-2; 10 nucleotides match TRBD2. With V trimmed by 5 bases and J by 5 bases, 5 bases remained unmatched. The CDR3 has 15 residues. CDR3 DNA sequence: TGTGCCAGCAGTCCGGGGACTAGCGTGACCGGGGAGCTGTTTTTT. This sequence encodes CASSPGTSVTGELFF.

This chain links TRBV20-1 with TRBJ2-1, with 9 bases that match TRBD2. CDR1 is DFQATT and CDR2 is SNEGSKA in the germline V gene (reference sequence). The CDR3 is 14 residues long. V dropped 8 bases and J dropped 9; count of bases not matched to a gene: 14. The CDR3 sequence: CSTPPGVAGVEQFF. Written as DNA, the CDR3 is TGCAGTACCCCTCCGGGGGTAGCGGGAGTTGAGCAGTTCTTC.

The V call is TRBV27, the J call TRBJ2-3; D gene unclear. Deletions cut 0 bases from V and 2 bases from J, with 9 bases between. This CDR3 is 15 amino acids long. From germline, CDR1 is MNHEY and CDR2 SMNVEV (reference sequence). CDR3 protein: CASSLSPYPTDTQYF. As DNA, the CDR3 is TGTGCCAGCAGTTTATCCCCCTACCCCACAGATACGCAGTATTTT.

The V gene is TRBV9, the J gene TRBJ2-5; D is unclear. Germline V gives CDR1 SGDLS, CDR2 YYNGEE. The CDR3 is made up of 13 amino acids. V was trimmed by 2 bases and J by 2 bases, leaving 7 bases between them. The CDR3 here is CASSVDIQETQYF. CDR3 DNA sequence: TGTGCCAGCAGCGTCGATATTCAAGAGACCCAGTACTTC.

In its sample, this clonotype was seen a few times. The chain couples TRBV27 to TRBJ2-7; D may correspond to TRBD1 or TRBD2 (5 bases each). V gave up 3 bases and J gave up 2 bases, with 8 bases separating them. The germline V gene has CDR1 MNHEY and CDR2 SMNVEV (reference sequence). The CDR3 covers 13 residues. The CDR3 DNA follows: TGTGCCAGCAGTTTGGGGGTCGCCTACGAGCAGTACTTC. Its protein is CASSLGVAYEQYF.

In the case of this clonotype: Because it lacks the conserved phenylalanine or tryptophan at the end, this CDR3 is likely a read error. The chain couples TRBV9 to TRBJ2-7; D is unresolved. The germline V gene encodes CDR1 SGDLS and CDR2 YYNGEE. Trimming shortened V by 4 bases and J by 0 bases, and 8 bases separated the two germline ends. The CDR3 is 13 residues long. CDR3 in DNA: TGTGCCAGCAGCACGACGCCCTCCTACGAGCAGTACTCC. Its translation is CASSTTPSYEQYS.

This rearrangement joins TRBV4-1 to TRBJ1-2, with D maybe TRBD1 (5 bases). Germline V lookup: CDR1 MGHRA, CDR2 YSYEKL. V was pared by 0 bases and J by 4 bases, with 12 bases between. This CDR3 has 15 residues. CDR3 residues: CASSQDTARAYGYTF. The CDR3, as DNA: TGCGCCAGCAGCCAAGATACGGCCAGGGCCTATGGCTACACCTTC.

The chain employs TRBV30 and TRBJ2-3; possible D gene TRBD2, 6 bases. Germline CDR1 and CDR2: GTSNPN and SVGIG (reference sequence). The CDR3 is made up of 15 amino acids. The V end lost 5 bases, the J end lost 2 bases, and 17 bases lay between the germline ends. The CDR3 coding sequence is TGTGCCTGGGGGTGGGCTAGCGTCGACACAGATACGCAGTATTTT. Translation: CAWGWASVDTDTQYF. The full variable domain, with the rest looked up from reference TRBV30 and TRBJ2-3, is SQTIHQWPATLVQPVGSPLSLECTVEGTSNPNLYWYRQAAGRGLQLLFYSVGIGQISSEVPQNLSASRPQDRQFILSSKKLLLSDSGFYLCAWGWASVDTDTQYFGPGTRLTVL.

The chain recombines TRBV11-2 with TRBJ2-5; 7 bases fit TRBD1. CDR1 and CDR2 from the germline V gene are SGHAT and FQNNGV. V gave up 8 bases and J gave up 2 bases; unmatched junction bases: 5. The CDR3 totals 13 residues. The CDR3 sequence is CASGQEPQETQYF. The CDR3 DNA follows: TGTGCCAGCGGACAGGAGCCACAAGAGACCCAGTACTTC.

The chain recombines TRBV30 with TRBJ1-2; no reliable D call. The CDR3 has 12 residues. With 7 bases removed from V and 5 bases from J, the gap between germline ends came to 14 bases. Germline CDR1 and CDR2: GTSNPN and SVGIG (reference sequence). The DNA of the CDR3 is TGTGCCTTAACGGACGGTCCTTATGGCTACACCTTC. Translation gives CALTDGPYGYTF. Supplemented by reference TRBV30 and TRBJ1-2, the full variable domain reads SQTIHQWPATLVQPVGSPLSLECTVEGTSNPNLYWYRQAAGRGLQLLFYSVGIGQISSEVPQNLSASRPQDRQFILSSKKLLLSDSGFYLCALTDGPYGYTFGSGTRLTVV.

J is TRBJ2-7 and V is TRBV7-8, with TRBD1 matching over 9 bases. Germline CDR1 and CDR2: SGHVS and FQNEAQ. Trimming took 6 bases from V and 5 from J; bases not matched to a gene: 8. The CDR3 is 14 residues long. CDR3 nucleotide sequence: TGTGCCAGCAGTCCCGGACAGGGGTTTGACGAGCAGTACTTC. Translation gives CASSPGQGFDEQYF.

For the CDR3, the DNA is TGTGCCAGCAGCTTAGTTTGGGCTGAAAAACTGTTTTTT. Its translation: CASSLVWAEKLFF. The genes are TRBV7-2 and TRBJ1-4; D is uncertain. V lost 1 base, J lost 7 bases, and 7 bases lay in between. The germline V gene has CDR1 SGHTA and CDR2 FQGNSA. The CDR3 spans 13 residues.

The chain employs TRBV20-1 and TRBJ1-2; D remains unclear. Trimming took 0 bases from V and 10 from J, leaving 15 bases between them. CDR3 length: 13 residues. Per the germline V gene, CDR1 is DFQATT and CDR2 is SNEGSKA (reference sequence). The CDR3 sequence is CSAREMSFVSYTF. CDR3 nucleotide sequence: TGCAGTGCTAGAGAAATGTCCTTCGTCTCCTACACCTTC.

J is TRBJ2-1 and V is TRBV20-1; 8 nucleotides agree with TRBD2. Trimming took 2 bases from V and 3 from J; bases not matched to a gene: 12. This CDR3 is built from 17 residues. Germline V gene sequence: CDR1 DFQATT, CDR2 SNEGSKA (reference sequence). CDR3 bases: TGCAGTGCTAGAATTACCGGGACTAGATTTTTCTACAATGAGCAGTTCTTC. Protein product: CSARITGTRFFYNEQFF.

The chain carries TRBV7-9 and TRBJ1-2; tentative D call: TRBD1 (6 bases). With 3 bases removed from V and 6 bases from J, the gap between germline ends came to 11 bases. The CDR3 runs 13 residues. CDR1 is SEHNR and CDR2 is FQNEAQ in the germline V gene (reference sequence). The CDR3 sequence: CASSFGQGNGYTF. The CDR3 region has the DNA TGTGCCAGCAGCTTCGGGCAGGGGAATGGCTACACCTTC.

The genes are TRBV14 and TRBJ1-1, with D unresolved. The CDR3 has 17 amino acids. Germline CDR1 is SGHDN and CDR2 is FVKESK. V lost 0 bases and J lost 0, with 14 bases in between. For the CDR3, the DNA is TGTGCCAGCAGCCAAGATCCCCCTTCGGTCATGAACACTGAAGCTTTCTTT. Translation gives CASSQDPPSVMNTEAFF.

CDR3 region: CASSVSFSGSENEQFF. DNA for the CDR3: TGTGCCAGCAGCGTAAGCTTTAGCGGGAGTGAAAATGAGCAGTTCTTC. V usage is TRBV9 and J usage is TRBJ2-1, with TRBD2 identical over 9 bases. The V gene end was trimmed by 1 base and the J gene end by 7 bases; junction bases not matched to a gene: 9. The germline gives CDR1 SGDLS, CDR2 YYNGEE. There are 16 residues in the CDR3.